This TCR beta chain was recorded in a study of regulatory T cells in long-lasting Graves disease. Arm-PCR of CDR3 regions and iRepertoire HTBI primers were used to build TCR beta libraries. MiXCR, run by TCRdb on the multiplex PCR reads, gives a single entry per CDR3 protein. The sample shows about 470,000 distinct CDR3 sequences, roughly 17% of them seen only once. Time point meaning: newly diagnosed GD, antithyroid drugs for less than 3 months. RNA from PBMCs was the source of the TCR library. V was pared by 6 bases and J by 1 base, with 6 bases between. The CDR3 is made up of 13 amino acids. This sample was also put to use in a study of T cells in Graves' hyperthyroidism and ophthalmopathy.

The TCR originated in a man aged 35-49 years with Graves disease. The V and J genes are TRBV12-3 or TRBV12-4 and TRBJ2-2; no reliable D call. The specimen was peripheral blood mononuclear cells (PBMCs), collected at new diagnosis, from a patient treated with antithyroid drugs. CDR3 loop: CASRRLNTGELFF. The CDR3 DNA reads as TGTGCCAGCAGGAGATTGAACACCGGGGAGCTGTTTTTT.